The clone carrying this T cell receptor beta chain was seen many times. The antigen is unknown. The entry originates in a study of T cells in Graves' hyperthyroidism and ophthalmopathy. About the research overall: Any treatment followed the collection of peripheral blood at initial diagnosis.

The CDR3 loop spans 13 amino acids. Germline V gene sequence: CDR1 SGHDN, CDR2 FVKESK. Trimming left V 1 base short and J 6 bases short, with 10 bases between. Amplification of TCR beta CDR3 regions was performed using RNA transcripts as template. Carried out on the TCR CDR3, a first-round RT-PCR used the HTBI primer set. TCRdb itself ran the multiplex PCR reads through MiXCR, one entry per CDR3 protein. This table has about 420,000 distinct CDR3 sequences, approximately 15% appearing once. It was considered stable Graves' hyperthyroidism when ophthalmopathy did not progress within 18 months. Study outcomes and limitations: A 13 V-J model separated ophthalmopathy from stable hyperthyroidism. Expanded thyroid clonotypes (above 0.001) were mostly also found in blood.

Sequencing input: blood. The clonotype was recovered from a young woman with Graves' hyperthyroidism. The chain links TRBV14 to TRBJ2-7; D is perhaps TRBD2 (6 bases). The CDR3 here is CASSQGLVGEQYF. DNA for the CDR3: TGTGCCAGCAGCCAAGGACTAGTAGGCGAGCAGTACTTC.